The 13 T cell receptor beta chains reported below all come from one sample, sequenced in a study of T cell responses to AZD1222 COVID-19 vaccine. Profiling relied on immunoSEQ multiplex PCR, and the TCRdb table lists in-frame clones only, not all of them. The sample lists roughly 80,000 clones, about nine tenths occurring once. This material consisted of peripheral blood, taken 28 days after the second AZD1222 dose. These receptors came from an adult who received the AZD1222 COVID-19 vaccine.

In this sample, this clone turned up once. V usage is TRBV11-2 and J usage is TRBJ2-6, with D possibly being TRBD2 (7 bases). The V and J ends lost 3 bases and 4 bases respectively, with 10 bases between them. The CDR3 consists of 15 residues. From germline, CDR1 is SGHAT and CDR2 FQNNGV. The CDR3 DNA is TGTGCCAGCAGCTTCGGGGGGCTAGGGGCCAACGTCCTGACTTTC. Residues: CASSFGGLGANVLTF.

The chain recombines TRBV2 with TRBJ2-3; D unclear. Trimming shortened V by 2 bases and J by 1 base, and 10 bases separated the two germline ends. The germline V gene has CDR1 SNHLY and CDR2 FYNNEI. This CDR3 region has 15 residues. The CDR3 spells CASSERNQGTDTQYF. The CDR3 nucleotides read TGTGCCAGCAGTGAAAGGAACCAGGGCACAGATACGCAGTATTTT.

V gene TRBV5-4 combines with J gene TRBJ1-2; perhaps TRBD1 as D (5 bases). This CDR3 has 15 amino acids. The germline CDR1 and CDR2 sequences are SGHNT and YYREEE (reference sequence). V was clipped by 0 bases and J by 6 bases, with 15 bases between them. The CDR3 sequence: CASSLGRQWGDGYTF. DNA for the CDR3: TGTGCCAGCAGCTTGGGACGACAGTGGGGTGATGGCTACACCTTC.

V and J are TRBV6-5 and TRBJ2-7, with no clear D. Trimming cost V 8 bases and J 4 bases, with 15 bases left between them. Per the germline V gene, CDR1 is MNHEY and CDR2 is SVGAGI. The CDR3 has 13 residues. The CDR3 DNA follows: TGTGCCAGCGCAATCCTAGGAAGGTACGAGCAGTACTTC. This gives the protein CASAILGRYEQYF.

This chain joins TRBV9 and TRBJ1-3, with D tentatively TRBD1 (6 bases). Germline CDR1 reads SGDLS; CDR2 reads YYNGEE. V gave up 2 bases and J gave up 0 bases, with 12 bases separating them. The CDR3 contains 16 residues. CDR3 sequence (DNA): TGTGCCAGCAGCGTGGGACACCTAAACTCTGGAAACACCATATATTTT. As protein: CASSVGHLNSGNTIYF.

The chain joins TRBV6-1 to TRBJ1-3, with 7 bases fitting TRBD1. CDR1 is MNHNS, CDR2 SASEGT, per germline. This CDR3 is 15 amino acids long. V was pared by 2 bases and J by 4 bases, with 5 bases of the junction left unmatched. The CDR3 region has the DNA TGTGCCAGCAGTGAACGTTTAGGGGGCGGAAACACCATATATTTT. It translates to CASSERLGGGNTIYF.

V and J are TRBV5-1 and TRBJ1-2, with D perhaps matching TRBD1 (5 bases). The CDR3 consists of 16 residues. Trimming left V 1 base short and J 2 bases short, with 15 bases between. Germline CDR1 is SGHRS and CDR2 is YFSETQ. CDR3: CASSLNGGASNYGYTF. CDR3 bases: TGCGCCAGCAGCTTGAACGGGGGAGCCTCCAACTATGGCTACACCTTC.

The V gene is TRBV11-3, the J gene TRBJ1-1; D ambiguous. The CDR3 extends over 13 amino acids. The germline gives CDR1 SGHNT, CDR2 YENEEA. Trimming cost V 2 bases and J 3 bases, with 7 bases left between them. CDR3 amino acids: CASSLFGDTEAFF. The CDR3 region has the DNA TGTGCCAGCAGCTTATTTGGGGACACTGAAGCTTTCTTT.

The chain links TRBV6-5 to TRBJ1-2; a weak D match, TRBD1 (6 bases). CDR1 and CDR2 from the germline V gene are MNHEY and SVGAGI. The CDR3 runs to 13 residues. The V and J ends lost 6 bases and 7 bases respectively, with 15 bases between them. The CDR3, as DNA: TGTGCCAGCAGCACACAGGGCTCTACTGGCTACACCTTC. Translated: CASSTQGSTGYTF.

The CDR3 region is CASSPNGRRMSSGNTIYF. DNA for the CDR3: TGTGCCAGTAGTCCCAACGGGCGACGAATGAGCTCTGGAAACACCATATATTTT. The chain uses TRBV19 and TRBJ1-3; D uncertain. Germline CDR1 is LNHDA and CDR2 is SQIVND (reference sequence). V dropped 5 bases and J dropped 0 bases, with 20 bases sitting between them. CDR3 length equals 18 residues.

This sequence joins TRBV7-2 and TRBJ1-1, with TRBD1 matching 11 bases. This CDR3 is built from 17 residues. The V gene end was trimmed by 5 bases and the J gene end by 1 base; junction bases not matched to a gene: 9. The germline V gene encodes CDR1 SGHTA and CDR2 FQGNSA. The CDR3 region is CASSPTGQGERNTEAFF. CDR3 coding DNA: TGTGCCAGCAGCCCTACGGGACAGGGGGAGAGGAACACTGAAGCTTTCTTT.

In DNA form, the CDR3 reads TGTGCCAGCCGGGACAGACTGTCCACCGGGGAGCTGTTTTTT. This encodes CASRDRLSTGELFF. The V gene is TRBV3-1 (or the pseudogene TRBV3-2), the J gene TRBJ2-2; 7 nucleotides agree with TRBD1. The V gene end was trimmed by 8 bases and the J gene end by 4 bases; junction bases not matched to a gene: 7. CDR1 is LGHDT, CDR2 YNNKEL, per germline (reference sequence). This CDR3 is built from 14 residues.

The chain recombines TRBV9 with TRBJ1-6; TRBD1 is a possible D gene (5 bases). The V end was cut by 2 bases, the J end by 8 bases, with 14 bases between. The CDR3 totals 15 residues. In germline, CDR1 is SGDLS, CDR2 YYNGEE. CDR3 region: CASSVSGIRDSPLHF. As DNA, the CDR3 is TGTGCCAGCAGCGTCTCAGGGATACGGGATTCACCCCTCCACTTT. Full variable domain (rest looked up from reference TRBV9 and TRBJ1-6): DSGVTQTPKHLITATGQRVTLRCSPRSGDLSVYWYQQSLDQGLQFLIQYYNGEERAKGNILERFSAQQFPDLHSELNLSSLELGDSALYFCASSVSGIRDSPLHFGNGTRLTVT.